One T cell receptor (beta chain) is described in this entry. Its target is unknown. Time point given: pretreatment peripheral blood. In each PCR, synthetic TCR analog templates were spiked in. Here immunoSEQ multiplex PCR was the method, and the copy in TCRdb shows in-frame clones only, minus some. This sample has some 71,000 clones, with 75% to 90% found just once. The CDR3 is 13 residues long. The germline gives CDR1 MNHNY, CDR2 SVGAGI (reference sequence). The germline V and J ends were trimmed by 10 bases and 6 bases, with 18 bases remaining between them. The data derive from a study of PD-L1 blockade in urothelial cancer. General study points: Tumor-associated TCR clones expanded more in blood at 3 weeks in patients with durable benefit.

This chain uses TRBV6-6 with TRBJ1-1; perhaps TRBD1 as D (5 bases). The TCR originated in a man aged 60 to 75 with urothelial cancer. This material consisted of PBMCs, taken around atezolizumab (anti-PD-L1) treatment. CDR3 protein: CAIGGFLAAEAFF. For the CDR3, the DNA is TGTGCCATCGGGGGGTTTCTGGCGGCTGAAGCTTTCTTT.